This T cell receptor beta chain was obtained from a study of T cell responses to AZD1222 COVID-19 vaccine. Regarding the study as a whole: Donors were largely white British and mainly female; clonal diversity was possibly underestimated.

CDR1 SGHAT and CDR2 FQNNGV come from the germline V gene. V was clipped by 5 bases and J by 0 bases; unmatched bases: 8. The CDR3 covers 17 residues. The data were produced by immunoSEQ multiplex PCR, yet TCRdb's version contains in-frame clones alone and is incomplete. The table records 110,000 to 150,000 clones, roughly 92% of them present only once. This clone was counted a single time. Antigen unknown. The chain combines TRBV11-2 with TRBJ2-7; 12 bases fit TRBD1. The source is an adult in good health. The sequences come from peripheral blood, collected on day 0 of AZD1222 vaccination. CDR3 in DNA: TGTGCCAGCAGCCCAGGGACAGGGGGCATCCACTCCTACGAGCAGTACTTC. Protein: CASSPGTGGIHSYEQYF.